Below are 9 T cell receptor beta chains sequenced from a single sample in a study of shared clonotypes between healthy human individuals. Method: immunoSEQ multiplex PCR; TCRdb's copy keeps in-frame clones and lacks some. The sample carries hundreds of thousands of clones, about 90% recorded once. Naive-designated CD8 cells lacked CD45RO, were positively enriched for CCR7, and omitted terminally differentiated effector memory CD45RA+ cells. Sequencing input: naive CD8+ T cells sorted from blood. The receptors were gathered from a man aged 25 to 40 in good health.

This clone was observed once. This sequence joins TRBV7-3 and TRBJ1-3; D gene unclear. Looked up from germline, CDR1 is SGHTA and CDR2 is FQGTGA. The CDR3 length is 13 residues. Trimming took off 2 bases at V and 0 bases at J, with 2 bases between the two ends. The CDR3 DNA follows: TGTGCCAGCAGCTTAGTCTCTGGAAACACCATATATTTT. This sequence encodes CASSLVSGNTIYF.

The chain links TRBV23-1 to TRBJ2-1; TRBD2 might be the D (5 bases). TRBV23-1 is recorded as an ORF, its role being uncertain. The CDR3 spans 19 residues. The V end was cut by 7 bases, the J end by 1 base, with 26 bases between. CDR3 DNA sequence: TGCGCCAGCAAAGTTCTTAATACTAGTCGGCCGAGGTCCTACAATGAGCAGTTCTTC. This encodes CASKVLNTSRPRSYNEQFF.

This clone has only one observation. The chain links TRBV15 to TRBJ1-5; the match to TRBD1 covers 10 bases. CDR3 size: 17 residues. Per the germline V gene, CDR1 is LNHNV and CDR2 is YYDKDF (reference sequence). V lost 5 bases, J lost 0 bases, and 7 bases stayed unmatched. Here the CDR3 DNA reads TGTGCCACCAGCGGGGGACAGGGGAGGTCTAGCAATCAGCCCCAGCATTTT. It translates to CATSGGQGRSSNQPQHF.

The CDR3 here is CASSPNGGTDTQYF. Written as DNA, the CDR3 is TGTGCCAGCAGCCCTAATGGGGGGACAGATACGCAGTATTTT. The rearrangement joins TRBV9 to TRBJ2-3, with a possible D match to TRBD2 (6 bases). CDR1 and CDR2 (germline): SGDLS, YYNGEE. The CDR3 has 14 residues. Trimming took 4 bases from V and 3 from J, leaving 12 bases between them.

J is TRBJ2-7 and V is TRBV27, with D perhaps being TRBD1 or TRBD2 (5 bases each). Germline-derived CDR1 and CDR2 are MNHEY and SMNVEV (reference sequence). The V and J ends lost 6 bases and 7 bases respectively, with 22 bases between them. There are 15 residues in the CDR3. The CDR3 reads CASSMARGQAEEQYF. The CDR3, as DNA: TGTGCCAGCAGCATGGCCCGGGGCCAGGCGGAGGAGCAGTACTTC.

The chain links TRBV28 to TRBJ2-2; 8 bases are a match to TRBD1. Looked up from germline, CDR1 is MDHEN and CDR2 is SYDVKM. V was clipped by 7 bases and J by 4 bases; unmatched bases: 8. This CDR3 region has 15 residues. CDR3 nucleotides: TGTGCCAGCAAACCCCAGGGGGCGCGCACCGGGGAGCTGTTTTTT. This translates into CASKPQGARTGELFF.

On this clone: One end of the junction varies from germline; a read error may be responsible. J is TRBJ2-5 and V is TRBV15; 8 bases fit TRBD1. The germline V gene has CDR1 LNHNV and CDR2 YYDKDF (reference sequence). This CDR3 spans 15 amino acids. The CDR3 loop reads CATSRDRGLQETQYF. The CDR3 region has the DNA TGTGCCACCAGCCGAGACAGGGGTCTACAAGAGACCCAGTACTTC. Combining the CDR3 with reference TRBV15 and TRBJ2-5 gives the whole variable domain DAMVIQNPRYQVTQFGKPVTLSCSQTLNHNVMYWYQQKSSQAPKLLFHYYDKDFNNEADTPDNFQSRRPNTSFCFLDIRSPGLGDTAMYLCATSRDRGLQETQYFGPGTRLLVL.

This sequence joins TRBV7-9 and TRBJ2-7, with TRBD1 matching 7 bases. V shed 1 base, J shed 4 bases, and the junction held 10 bases outside the gene matches. The length of the CDR3 is 16 residues. Germline V CDR1 and CDR2: SEHNR, FQNEAQ (reference sequence). The CDR3 nucleotides read TGTGCCAGCAGCTTAGGACTGGGGGACAGAAGGTACGAGCAGTACTTC. Residues: CASSLGLGDRRYEQYF.

The chain combines TRBV28 with TRBJ2-7; D remains unclear. Germline V lookup: CDR1 MDHEN, CDR2 SYDVKM. V was shortened by 7 bases and J by 0 bases, with 25 bases between the two germline ends. The CDR3 length is 18 residues. CDR3 coding DNA: TGTGCCAGCAACCCCCGGGCCATTCGGGTCTCAAGCTCCTACGAGCAGTACTTC. Protein product: CASNPRAIRVSSSYEQYF.